This T cell receptor (beta chain) was recovered during a study of blood T cell repertoires in COVID-19. Study in general: The study drew acute and convalescent COVID-19 samples from the United States, Italy and Spain. Nucleic acid was either cDNA or gDNA, and it came from T cells, B-cell-depleted T cells, or PBMCs.

V dropped 2 bases and J dropped 3 bases, with 11 bases sitting between them. Per the germline V gene, CDR1 is SGHNT and CDR2 is YYREEE (reference sequence). CDR3 length: 14 residues. As processed by the authors: Estimation of nucleated cell counts relied on the amplification of reference gene primers. Repertoires were generated with immunoSEQ multiplex PCR, while TCRdb's copy carries only in-frame clones and drops some. From that table come the V and J calls and clone size; the DNA was used to work out D and trimming. The sample lists more than 80,000 clones; under 80% were seen once. This sequence joins TRBV5-4 and TRBJ2-5; the D gene is possibly TRBD2 (6 bases). The sample taken for sequencing was peripheral blood. This sequence was found in a woman at least 80 years old with active or convalescent COVID-19. CDR3 DNA: TGTGCCAGCAGCTTCTTCCGCGGGGAAGAGACCCAGTACTTC. As protein: CASSFFRGEETQYF.